The T cell receptor beta chain described here comes from a study of OX40 agonist ivuxolimab in advanced cancers. The method was immunoSEQ multiplex PCR; TCRdb's version includes in-frame clones alone and lacks a portion of them. Of fewer than 85,000 clones in the sample, around 83% were seen once. Germline CDR1 reads LNHDA; CDR2 reads SQIVND (reference sequence). This CDR3 has 15 residues. Losses at the gene ends were 5 bases for V and 3 bases for J; bases not matched to a gene: 7. The TCR sequence derives from an adult with an advanced solid tumor such as melanoma, head and neck, liver or kidney cancer. The material sequenced was CD4+ or CD8+ T cells sorted from blood, taken in a trial of the OX40 agonist ivuxolimab. The chain recombines TRBV19 with TRBJ2-7, with 10 bases aligning to TRBD1. CDR3 protein: CASSLSGQGGYEQYF. The CDR3 nucleotides are TGTGCCAGTAGTTTAAGCGGACAGGGGGGCTACGAGCAGTACTTC.